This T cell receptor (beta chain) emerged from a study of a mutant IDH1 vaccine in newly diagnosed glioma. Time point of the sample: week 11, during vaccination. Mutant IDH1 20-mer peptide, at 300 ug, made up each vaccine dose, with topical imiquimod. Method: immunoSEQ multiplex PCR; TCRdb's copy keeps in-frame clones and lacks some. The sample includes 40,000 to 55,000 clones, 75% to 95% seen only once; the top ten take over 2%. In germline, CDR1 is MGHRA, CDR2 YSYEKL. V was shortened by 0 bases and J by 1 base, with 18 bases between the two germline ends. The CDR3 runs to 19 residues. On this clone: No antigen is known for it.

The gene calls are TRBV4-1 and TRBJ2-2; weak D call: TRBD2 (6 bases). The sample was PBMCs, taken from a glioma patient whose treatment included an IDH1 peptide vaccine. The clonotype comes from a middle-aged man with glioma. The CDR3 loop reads CASSQDMGRGRRNTGELFF. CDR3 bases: TGCGCCAGCAGCCAAGATATGGGGCGGGGTCGAAGGAACACCGGGGAGCTGTTTTTT.